The 27 T cell receptor beta chains below come from one sample, sequenced in a study of blood T cell repertoires in COVID-19. The table came from immunoSEQ multiplex PCR; TCRdb's copy has only in-frame clones and leaves some out. The sample lists about 160,000 clones; around 90% were seen once. Sequenced: peripheral blood. Receptor source: a man aged 60 to 69 with acute or convalescent COVID-19.

The chain is built from TRBV7-2 and TRBJ1-5, with D possibly matching TRBD1 (6 bases). Germline loops: CDR1 SGHTA, CDR2 FQGNSA. The CDR3 has 12 residues. Trimming removed 5 bases at V and 7 bases at J, with 9 bases between. The CDR3 region is CASSTGKQPQHF. In DNA, the CDR3 is TGTGCCAGCAGCACAGGGAAACAGCCCCAGCATTTT.

This sequence joins TRBV12-3 or TRBV12-4 and TRBJ1-4, with D hard to call. V lost 4 bases to trimming and J lost 7 bases, with 7 bases between them. CDR3 size: 12 residues. The CDR3, as DNA: TGTGCCAGCAGTTCCCCTTCTGAAAAACTGTTTTTT. Protein: CASSSPSEKLFF.

The rearrangement uses TRBV2 and TRBJ1-5, with D possibly being TRBD1 (6 bases). Between the trimmed V and J ends, which lost 5 bases and 4 bases, there was a span of 12 bases. CDR1 and CDR2 from the germline V gene are SNHLY and FYNNEI. This CDR3 has 14 residues. The CDR3, as DNA: TGTGCCAGCAGTACCGGGACACAAAATCAGCCCCAGCATTTT. It translates to CASSTGTQNQPQHF.

The chain uses TRBV27 and TRBJ2-5; maybe TRBD2 (5 bases). CDR3 size: 14 residues. Trimming shortened V by 2 bases and J by 3 bases, and 10 bases separated the two germline ends. In germline, CDR1 is MNHEY, CDR2 SMNVEV (reference sequence). The CDR3 loop reads CASSLAGFKETQYF. The CDR3 nucleotides read TGTGCCAGCAGTTTAGCGGGTTTTAAAGAGACCCAGTACTTC.

This clone was picked up a small number of times. V gene TRBV7-9 combines with J gene TRBJ1-1, with D maybe TRBD1 (5 bases). The CDR3 extends over 13 amino acids. CDR1 SEHNR and CDR2 FQNEAQ come from the germline V gene (reference sequence). The V end lost 3 bases, the J end lost 3 bases, and 8 bases lay between the germline ends. CDR3 residues: CASSFTGDTEAFF. CDR3 DNA: TGTGCCAGCAGCTTTACGGGGGACACTGAAGCTTTCTTT.

J is TRBJ1-1 and V is TRBV5-1; 11 bases are shared with TRBD1. The CDR3 extends over 14 amino acids. The trim removed 4 bases at V and 5 bases at J, leaving 4 bases unmatched. CDR1 and CDR2 from the germline V gene are SGHRS and YFSETQ. This CDR3 reads CASSADRGQTEAFF. CDR3 coding DNA: TGCGCCAGCAGCGCGGACAGGGGGCAAACTGAAGCTTTCTTT. Complete variable domain (other parts from reference TRBV5-1 and TRBJ1-1): KAGVTQTPRYLIKTRGQQVTLSCSPISGHRSVSWYQQTPGQGLQFLFEYFSETQRNKGNFPGRFSGRQFSNSRSEMNVSTLELGDSALYLCASSADRGQTEAFFGQGTRLTVV.

Only one count was recorded for this clone. This chain joins TRBV30 and TRBJ1-2, with D possibly matching TRBD1 (5 bases). Germline CDR1 is GTSNPN and CDR2 is SVGIG (reference sequence). The CDR3 extends over 14 amino acids. V was cut by 3 bases and J by 5 bases, with 16 bases left in between. The CDR3 DNA reads TGTGCCTGGAGCCGAGAGGGTCGGGGGTATGGCTACACCTTC. Amino acids: CAWSREGRGYGYTF.

The chain carries TRBV6-5 and TRBJ1-1; no reliable D call. The CDR3 consists of 13 residues. V shed 7 bases and J shed 2 bases, with 11 bases lying between them. Germline CDR1 is MNHEY and CDR2 is SVGAGI. The CDR3 nucleotides read TGTGCCAGCATTCGCGGCCATAACACTGAAGCTTTCTTT. This encodes CASIRGHNTEAFF.

The V call is TRBV4-3, the J call TRBJ1-5; a weak D match, TRBD1 (6 bases). Germline-derived CDR1 and CDR2 are LGHNA and YSLEER. The CDR3 extends over 15 amino acids. Between the trimmed V and J ends, which lost 0 bases and 3 bases, there was a span of 9 bases. The CDR3 region is CASSQDTGHNQPQHF. The CDR3 DNA is TGCGCCAGCAGCCAAGACACAGGGCACAATCAGCCCCAGCATTTT.

The chain joins TRBV2 to TRBJ2-2, with 9 positions matching TRBD2. The germline gives CDR1 SNHLY, CDR2 FYNNEI. Losses at the gene ends were 1 base for V and 0 bases for J; bases not matched to a gene: 3. This CDR3 region has 17 residues. The CDR3, as DNA: TGTGCCAGCAGTGAAGTTGTAGCGGGGGCGAACACCGGGGAGCTGTTTTTT. Residues: CASSEVVAGANTGELFF.

The genes are TRBV27 and TRBJ1-3; TRBD1 aligns across 7 bases. V lost 9 bases and J lost 8; bases outside the gene matches: 7. CDR1 is MNHEY and CDR2 is SMNVEV in the germline V gene (reference sequence). The CDR3 contains 12 residues. CDR3 nucleotides: TGTGCCAGGGGGACAGCTCTATACACCATATATTTT. Its translation: CARGTALYTIYF.

CDR3 residues: CASSGTVNSNQPQHF. The CDR3 coding sequence is TGTGCCAGCTCAGGGACAGTGAATAGCAATCAGCCCCAGCATTTT. The chain has TRBV18 and TRBJ1-5; 7 bases match TRBD1. The CDR3 runs to 15 residues. CDR1 is KGHSH, CDR2 LQKENI, per germline. Unmatched junction bases numbered 4, after V lost 5 bases and J lost 0 bases.

The chain joins TRBV2 to TRBJ2-4, with TRBD1 matching over 7 bases. CDR1 SNHLY and CDR2 FYNNEI come from the germline V gene. CDR3 length: 17 amino acids. The V and J ends lost 6 bases and 1 base, in that order; junction bases with no gene match: 12. CDR3 nucleotides: TGTGCCAGCAGAACAGGGGTAGGAGGAATGGCCAAAAACATTCAGTACTTC. Its translation is CASRTGVGGMAKNIQYF. The full variable domain, with the rest looked up from reference TRBV2 and TRBJ2-4, is EPEVTQTPSHQVTQMGQEVILRCVPISNHLYFYWYRQILGQKVEFLVSFYNNEISEKSEIFDDQFSVERPDGSNFTLKIRSTKLEDSAMYFCASRTGVGGMAKNIQYFGAGTRLSVL.

The V and J genes are TRBV19 and TRBJ1-1, with TRBD1 identical over 7 bases. V lost 7 bases, J lost 3 bases, and 8 bases stayed unmatched. From germline, CDR1 is LNHDA and CDR2 SQIVND (reference sequence). CDR3 length: 14 residues. CDR3 protein: CASMPGTAYTEAFF. CDR3 nucleotide sequence: TGTGCCAGTATGCCCGGGACAGCTTACACTGAAGCTTTCTTT.

The rearrangement joins TRBV7-2 to TRBJ2-5; 8 bases agree with TRBD2. Germline lookup yields CDR1 SGHTA and CDR2 FQGNSA. This CDR3 has 16 amino acids. The V segment lost 5 bases and the J segment 4 bases; nucleotides outside the gene matches: 12. The CDR3 spells CASSLGWAGGGETQYF. The DNA for the CDR3 is TGTGCCAGCAGCCTCGGGTGGGCGGGGGGAGGAGAGACCCAGTACTTC.

The chain couples TRBV19 to TRBJ1-1; D perhaps matches TRBD1 (6 bases). This CDR3 has 15 residues. Trimming stripped 7 bases from V and 6 bases from J, with 21 bases between. Looked up from germline, CDR1 is LNHDA and CDR2 is SQIVND (reference sequence). The CDR3 coding sequence is TGTGCCAGTAAATGGGTTGGCCTTGGGGGCCCTGAAGCTTTCTTT. Translating it yields CASKWVGLGGPEAFF. The full variable domain, its missing parts supplied by reference TRBV19 and TRBJ1-1, is DGGITQSPKYLFRKEGQNVTLSCEQNLNHDAMYWYRQDPGQGLRLIYYSQIVNDFQKGDIAEGYSVSREKKESFPLTVTSAQKNPTAFYLCASKWVGLGGPEAFFGQGTRLTVV.

V and J are TRBV2 and TRBJ2-3; 10 bases agree with TRBD2. V trimming: 3 bases; J trimming: 4 bases; junction bases outside the gene matches: 4. The CDR3 runs to 15 residues. Germline CDR1 and CDR2: SNHLY and FYNNEI. CDR3 sequence (DNA): TGTGCCAGCAGTGACAGCGGGGGGGGCCCAGATACGCAGTATTTT. Its translation is CASSDSGGGPDTQYF.

In this sample, this clone turned up once. The chain carries TRBV19 and TRBJ1-6; TRBD1 is a possible D gene (5 bases). CDR3 length: 10 residues. CDR1 and CDR2 from the germline V gene are LNHDA and SQIVND (reference sequence). The CDR3 region is CATRDSPLHF. CDR3 coding DNA: TGTGCTACCAGGGATTCACCCCTCCACTTT.

The gene calls are TRBV30 and TRBJ1-1; D is unresolved. Trimming pared 0 bases from V and 1 base from J, leaving 6 bases between. The CDR3 spans 13 residues. Germline assignment: CDR1 GTSNPN and CDR2 SVGIG (reference sequence). CDR3 loop: CAWSVPQNTEAFF. DNA of the CDR3: TGTGCCTGGAGTGTACCACAGAACACTGAAGCTTTCTTT.

The J gene is TRBJ1-5, the V gene TRBV23-1, with D possibly TRBD1 on 6 matching bases. TRBV23-1 is annotated as an ORF whose role is uncertain. CDR3 length equals 14 residues. With 0 bases removed from V and 6 bases from J, the gap between germline ends came to 9 bases. The CDR3 sequence: CASSQSTGSQPQHF. CDR3 sequence (DNA): TGCGCCAGCAGTCAATCAACAGGGAGTCAGCCCCAGCATTTT.

The chain links TRBV5-5 to TRBJ2-1; possibly TRBD1 for D (6 bases). Trimming shortened V by 1 base and J by 6 bases, and 14 bases separated the two germline ends. Looked up from germline, CDR1 is SGHKS and CDR2 is YYEKEE (reference sequence). The CDR3 is made up of 15 amino acids. CDR3 DNA sequence: TGTGCCAGCAGCTTGTATGCCAGGGGCGTCAATGAGCAGTTCTTC. The encoded protein is CASSLYARGVNEQFF.

The V and J genes are TRBV15 and TRBJ1-3, with D perhaps matching TRBD1 (5 bases). Germline CDR1 reads LNHNV; CDR2 reads YYDKDF (reference sequence). Trimming took 0 bases from V and 2 from J, leaving 8 bases between them. The CDR3 is 15 residues long. CDR3 nucleotide sequence: TGTGCCACCAGCAGAGATCGGGGGACTGGAAACACCATATATTTT. Translating gives CATSRDRGTGNTIYF.

The rearrangement uses TRBV15 and TRBJ2-2; TRBD1 matches 7 bases. Germline-derived CDR1 and CDR2 are LNHNV and YYDKDF (reference sequence). J was trimmed by 0 bases and V by 8 bases; bases with no gene match: 6. The CDR3 covers 15 residues. Here the CDR3 DNA reads TGTGCCACCTATCCGGGACAGCCGAACACCGGGGAGCTGTTTTTT. This codes for CATYPGQPNTGELFF. Full variable domain (outside the CDR3, taken from reference TRBV15 and TRBJ2-2): DAMVIQNPRYQVTQFGKPVTLSCSQTLNHNVMYWYQQKSSQAPKLLFHYYDKDFNNEADTPDNFQSRRPNTSFCFLDIRSPGLGDTAMYLCATYPGQPNTGELFFGEGSRLTVL.

V gene TRBV20-1 combines with J gene TRBJ2-1; tentatively, D is TRBD1 (5 bases). Between the trimmed V and J ends, which lost 3 bases and 7 bases, there was a span of 16 bases. This CDR3 has 14 residues. CDR1 and CDR2 from the germline V gene are DFQATT and SNEGSKA (reference sequence). Here the CDR3 reads CSASGREARNEQFF. The CDR3 region has the DNA TGCAGTGCTAGTGGCAGGGAAGCGCGTAATGAGCAGTTCTTC.

This chain uses TRBV11-1 with TRBJ1-2; D is unresolved. The CDR3 consists of 13 residues. The ends were cut back, 3 bases at V and 7 bases at J, with 12 bases in the middle. The germline CDR1 and CDR2 sequences are SGHAT and FQDESV (reference sequence). The chain's CDR3 is CASSFDPPGGYTF. For the CDR3, the DNA is TGTGCCAGCAGCTTCGACCCCCCGGGTGGCTACACCTTC.

This clone appeared once. The chain has TRBV19 and TRBJ2-7, with D perhaps TRBD1 (5 bases). With 6 bases removed from V and 0 bases from J, the gap between germline ends came to 15 bases. Germline values: CDR1 LNHDA, CDR2 SQIVND (reference sequence). This CDR3 region has 15 residues. The chain's CDR3 is CASRESYRSSYEQYF. The CDR3 coding sequence is TGTGCCAGTAGGGAATCATACAGGAGCTCCTACGAGCAGTACTTC. The variable domain in full, completed from reference TRBV19 and TRBJ2-7, reads DGGITQSPKYLFRKEGQNVTLSCEQNLNHDAMYWYRQDPGQGLRLIYYSQIVNDFQKGDIAEGYSVSREKKESFPLTVTSAQKNPTAFYLCASRESYRSSYEQYFGPGTRLTVT.

The chain combines TRBV5-6 with TRBJ1-1, with TRBD1 as a possible D gene (6 bases). V was trimmed by 4 bases and J by 0 bases, leaving 13 bases between them. The CDR3 loop spans 15 amino acids. The germline V gene has CDR1 SGHDT and CDR2 YYEEEE. This CDR3 is CASSAGQQMNTEAFF. In DNA form, the CDR3 reads TGTGCCAGCAGCGCTGGACAGCAAATGAACACTGAAGCTTTCTTT. Drawing the rest from reference TRBV5-6 and TRBJ1-1, the complete variable domain is DAGVTQSPTHLIKTRGQQVTLRCSPKSGHDTVSWYQQALGQGPQFIFQYYEEEERQRGNFPDRFSGHQFPNYSSELNVNALLLGDSALYLCASSAGQQMNTEAFFGQGTRLTVV.